These 31 T cell receptor beta chains were all obtained from the same sample, sequenced in a study (dated by TCRdb to the mid-2010s). The library was built by means of 5' RACE. TCRdb lists the instrument as Illumina MiSeq. TCRdb reran the public reads through fastp at Q25 and MiXCR, keeping productive beta chains. When rows share a CDR3 protein, they turn into one entry using the most common DNA and genes. The sample table holds fewer than 9,000 distinct CDR3 sequences, of which 52% were seen once. The top ten constitute just under 5% of the sample. The sequencing sample was made of memory CD4+ T cells sorted from a lymph node. This specimen's cell subset or site label, interpreted: memory CD4+ T cells, CD4+CD45RO+CD25-. All receptors come from a female donor with breast cancer.

The CDR3 here is CASSHVGGEQFF. The CDR3 nucleotides read TGTGCCAGCAGCCACGTTGGAGGTGAGCAGTTCTTC. This chain connects TRBV11-2 to TRBJ2-1; the D gene is possibly TRBD2 (5 bases). Germline V gene sequence: CDR1 SGHAT, CDR2 FQNNGV. With 5 bases removed from V and 9 bases from J, the gap between germline ends came to 11 bases. The CDR3 consists of 12 residues.

The V and J genes are TRBV7-6 and TRBJ1-2; D gene uncertain. The V and J ends lost 10 bases and 2 bases respectively, with 14 bases between them. The CDR3 totals 13 residues. CDR1 is SGHVS, CDR2 FNYEAQ, per germline. The CDR3 DNA reads as TGTGCCACCAGTGACCCAACGAACTATGGCTACACCTTC. It encodes CATSDPTNYGYTF.

The J gene is TRBJ2-1, the V gene TRBV4-3, with TRBD1 matching over 8 bases. This CDR3 has 16 residues. V lost 0 bases, J lost 5 bases, and 6 bases stayed unmatched. Germline assignment: CDR1 LGHNA and CDR2 YSLEER. CDR3 DNA sequence: TGCGCCAGCAGCCAAGATTTGGGGACAGGACACAATGAGCAGTTCTTC. Translated, it gives CASSQDLGTGHNEQFF.

This clonotype was counted only a few times. This chain uses TRBV29-1 with TRBJ2-1; possibly TRBD2 for D (5 bases). There are 13 residues in the CDR3. Trimming removed 3 bases at V and 5 bases at J, with 11 bases between. Per germline, CDR1 SQVTM and CDR2 ANQGSEA. The CDR3 region has the DNA TGCAGCGTTGAGGGGAGCGTCGACAATGAGCAGTTCTTC. Its translation is CSVEGSVDNEQFF.

This clonotype counts as medium-sized (0.01 to 0.1%). The genes are TRBV4-3 and TRBJ2-3; perhaps TRBD2 as D (6 bases). The length of the CDR3 is 15 residues. Per the germline V gene, CDR1 is LGHNA and CDR2 is YSLEER. V was cut by 0 bases and J by 6 bases, with 13 bases left in between. The CDR3 region is CASSQEMGLRDTQYF. In nucleotides, the CDR3 is TGCGCCAGCAGCCAAGAAATGGGACTCAGGGATACGCAGTATTTT.

This clonotype has a handful of counts. This rearrangement joins TRBV12-3 or TRBV12-4 to TRBJ1-3, with D possibly matching TRBD1 (5 bases). V was trimmed by 5 bases and J by 4 bases, leaving 9 bases between them. The CDR3 has 13 amino acids. The DNA for the CDR3 is TGTGCCAGCAGTCGGACAACAGGAAACACCATATATTTT. This sequence encodes CASSRTTGNTIYF.

This clonotype has a handful of counts. The rearrangement links TRBV28 to TRBJ1-2; no definite D call. This CDR3 comprises 14 residues. V dropped 4 bases and J dropped 3 bases, with 12 bases sitting between them. Looked up from germline, CDR1 is MDHEN and CDR2 is SYDVKM. The CDR3 region has the DNA TGTGCCAGCAGTTGGGATATTCGTGACTATGGCTACACCTTC. Its translation is CASSWDIRDYGYTF.

The chain joins TRBV30 to TRBJ2-5; D is uncertain. Trimming shortened V by 2 bases and J by 4 bases, and 14 bases separated the two germline ends. Germline-derived CDR1 and CDR2 are GTSNPN and SVGIG (reference sequence). This CDR3 comprises 14 residues. Here the CDR3 reads CAWSLMGTAETQYF. The CDR3 coding sequence is TGTGCCTGGAGTCTCATGGGAACTGCAGAGACCCAGTACTTC.

The J gene is TRBJ2-3, the V gene TRBV5-5; unclear D gene. CDR1 is SGHKS, CDR2 YYEKEE, per germline (reference sequence). The CDR3 runs 13 residues. V gave up 3 bases and J gave up 12 bases, with 17 bases separating them. The CDR3 spells CASSSAGLISQYF. For the CDR3, the DNA is TGTGCCAGCAGCTCGGCCGGCTTAATCTCCCAGTATTTT.

The chain is built from TRBV7-9 and TRBJ2-1; 15 bases agree with TRBD2. V lost 8 bases to trimming and J lost 9 bases; unmatched junction nucleotides: 8. Looked up from germline, CDR1 is SEHNR and CDR2 is FQNEAQ (reference sequence). The CDR3 extends over 15 amino acids. The CDR3 nucleotides read TGTGCCAGCGGACTAGCGGGAGGGCCTTTTGGTGAGCAGTTCTTC. Protein product: CASGLAGGPFGEQFF.

The chain combines TRBV30 with TRBJ1-5, with a possible D match to TRBD1 (5 bases). The CDR3 is made up of 14 amino acids. The germline CDR1 and CDR2 sequences are GTSNPN and SVGIG (reference sequence). Trimming cost V 3 bases and J 5 bases, with 14 bases left between them. The CDR3 sequence: CAWSRAGSDQPQHF. The CDR3 DNA is TGTGCCTGGAGCAGGGCGGGAAGCGATCAGCCCCAGCATTTT.

This chain links TRBV10-3 with TRBJ1-6; 7 bases agree with TRBD1. This CDR3 region has 14 residues. Germline lookup yields CDR1 ENHRY and CDR2 SYGVKD. The V and J ends lost 2 bases and 10 bases, in that order; junction bases with no gene match: 5. In DNA, the CDR3 is TGTGCCATCAGTGAGGGACAGGCTGGATCACCCCTCCACTTT. Translated: CAISEGQAGSPLHF.

By share, this clonotype counts as large. The rearrangement uses TRBV12-3 or TRBV12-4 and TRBJ1-2; possible D gene TRBD1, 5 bases. Trimming removed 8 bases from V and 2 bases from J, with 9 bases in between. This CDR3 is built from 12 residues. The CDR3, as DNA: TGTGCCAGCCCTGGGGGGAACTATGGCTACACCTTC. Protein product: CASPGGNYGYTF.

This clonotype was observed a handful of times. This chain connects TRBV30 to TRBJ1-2; 7 bases fit TRBD1. V dropped 3 bases and J dropped 6; count of bases not matched to a gene: 7. The CDR3 contains 13 residues. Germline assignment: CDR1 GTSNPN and CDR2 SVGIG (reference sequence). The CDR3 sequence is CAWSQGQLDGYTF. The CDR3 DNA is TGTGCCTGGAGCCAGGGACAGCTCGATGGCTACACCTTC. The whole variable domain, filled in from reference TRBV30 and TRBJ1-2, reads SQTIHQWPATLVQPVGSPLSLECTVEGTSNPNLYWYRQAAGRGLQLLFYSVGIGQISSEVPQNLSASRPQDRQFILSSKKLLLSDSGFYLCAWSQGQLDGYTFGSGTRLTVV.

The chain uses TRBV7-3 and TRBJ2-4; 7 bases fit TRBD2. Germline V gives CDR1 SGHTA, CDR2 FQGTGA. This CDR3 contains 14 residues. Trimming took 3 bases from V and 8 from J; bases not matched to a gene: 7. The CDR3 DNA follows: TGTGCCAGCAGCTTGACCGGGACTACAGACATTCAGTACTTC. Translated, it gives CASSLTGTTDIQYF.

The sample holds a few counts of this clonotype. The chain joins TRBV7-7 to TRBJ2-5, with 7 bases matching TRBD1. V trimming: 4 bases; J trimming: 1 base; junction bases outside the gene matches: 3. CDR1 and CDR2 (germline): SSHAT, FNYEAQ (reference sequence). The CDR3 length is 14 residues. The CDR3 DNA follows: TGTGCCAGCAGCTCCCGACAGGGCCAAGAGACCCAGTACTTC. It codes for CASSSRQGQETQYF.

This rearrangement joins TRBV5-1 to TRBJ2-7; no clear D gene. Looked up from germline, CDR1 is SGHRS and CDR2 is YFSETQ. Trimming pared 2 bases from V and 0 bases from J, leaving 9 bases between. The CDR3 is 14 residues long. CDR3 protein: CASSFQTSSYEQYF. Here the CDR3 DNA reads TGCGCCAGCAGCTTCCAGACGAGCTCCTACGAGCAGTACTTC.

The chain recombines TRBV7-2 with TRBJ2-3, with a tentative D call TRBD1 (6 bases). Germline CDR1 reads SGHTA; CDR2 reads FQGNSA. This CDR3 has 14 residues. Trimming cost V 5 bases and J 0 bases, with 9 bases left between them. CDR3 sequence: CASSQGSSTDTQYF. CDR3 DNA: TGTGCCAGCAGCCAGGGGTCTAGCACAGATACGCAGTATTTT.

For the CDR3, the DNA is TGCAGTGCTGGGGGGGTCGATATTCAGTACTTC. Protein sequence: CSAGGVDIQYF. The chain links TRBV20-1 to TRBJ2-4; 7 nucleotides agree with TRBD2. The CDR3 covers 11 residues. V gave up 5 bases and J gave up 10 bases; unmatched junction bases: 5. CDR1 and CDR2 from the germline V gene are DFQATT and SNEGSKA (reference sequence).

The chain uses TRBV9 and TRBJ1-4; possible D gene TRBD1, 5 bases. CDR1 is SGDLS and CDR2 is YYNGEE in the germline V gene. V shed 3 bases and J shed 0 bases, with 18 bases lying between them. This CDR3 is built from 18 residues. The CDR3 sequence: CASSALMGPIATNEKLFF. The CDR3, as DNA: TGTGCCAGCAGCGCCCTCATGGGACCTATCGCAACTAATGAAAAACTGTTTTTT.

Concerning this clonotype itself: Because the CDR3 is missing its conserved closing phenylalanine or tryptophan, this is likely a read error. The gene calls are TRBV15 and TRBJ2-1; 8 nucleotides align to TRBD1. The CDR3 spans 15 residues. V was clipped by 2 bases and J by 6 bases; unmatched bases: 6. In germline, CDR1 is LNHNV, CDR2 YYDKDF (reference sequence). The CDR3 is CATSRSRDRINEQFL. CDR3 bases: TGTGCCACCAGCAGATCCCGGGACAGGATCAATGAGCAGTTCCTC.

This clonotype has a handful of counts. The rearrangement joins TRBV20-1 to TRBJ2-5; 8 bases match TRBD2. Germline V lookup: CDR1 DFQATT, CDR2 SNEGSKA (reference sequence). With V trimmed by 2 bases and J by 4 bases, 3 bases remained unmatched. The CDR3 covers 13 residues. The CDR3 spells CSARTAGGETQYF. CDR3 DNA: TGCAGTGCTAGAACGGCGGGAGGAGAGACCCAGTACTTC.

On this clonotype itself: This may arise from a read error, as a much more abundant clone is one base away. The chain carries TRBV30 and TRBJ2-5; weak D call: TRBD2 (6 bases). The CDR3 length is 17 residues. Germline CDR1 and CDR2: GTSNPN and SVGIG (reference sequence). CDR3 region: CAWSLQDKPWSGETQCF. The CDR3 DNA reads TGTGCCTGGAGTCTGCAGGACAAACCTTGGTCGGGAGAGACCCAGTGCTTC.

CDR3 in amino acids: CASSPGTSGVQETQYF. The CDR3 bases are TGTGCCAGCAGCCCCGGGACTAGCGGGGTCCAAGAGACCCAGTACTTC. The gene calls are TRBV11-2 and TRBJ2-5; 13 bases fit TRBD2. Germline V CDR1 and CDR2: SGHAT, FQNNGV. The CDR3 consists of 16 residues. The V gene end was trimmed by 5 bases and the J gene end by 1 base; junction bases not matched to a gene: 4.

Concerning this clonotype: Since no conserved phenylalanine or tryptophan closes the CDR3, a read error is the likely cause. The limits of the CDR3 on the DNA are not certain, so only TCRdb's listed CDR3 is given. The CDR3 protein is CASSKPWDREA. V and J are TRBV21-1 and TRBJ2-7; TRBD1 is the table's D call and was not checked against the DNA. TRBV21-1 is a pseudogene locus. Inclusive of both ends, the CDR3 amounts to 11 amino acids.

V gene TRBV20-1 combines with J gene TRBJ2-1; D is unresolved. Germline loops: CDR1 DFQATT, CDR2 SNEGSKA (reference sequence). This CDR3 is built from 16 residues. Trimming left V 0 bases short and J 0 bases short, with 12 bases between. Written as DNA, the CDR3 is TGCAGTGCTAGAGATTCCAGAGCGTACTCCTACAATGAGCAGTTCTTC. It codes for CSARDSRAYSYNEQFF.

The chain is built from TRBV7-2 and TRBJ2-1; D unresolved. V was trimmed by 1 base and J by 5 bases, leaving 9 bases between them. The CDR3 has 14 residues. In germline, CDR1 is SGHTA, CDR2 FQGNSA. The CDR3: CASSLVSLDNEQFF. The DNA of the CDR3 is TGTGCCAGCAGCTTAGTTTCTCTGGACAATGAGCAGTTCTTC.

This clonotype turned up a few times. This chain connects TRBV4-3 to TRBJ2-1; 11 nucleotides align to TRBD2. V dropped 0 bases and J dropped 7; count of bases not matched to a gene: 14. The CDR3 extends over 19 amino acids. The germline CDR1 and CDR2 sequences are LGHNA and YSLEER. The CDR3 nucleotides are TGCGCCAGCAGCCAAGAGGGGACTAGCGGCCTTGGTTGGGGAAATGAGCAGTTCTTC. It is translated as CASSQEGTSGLGWGNEQFF.

This clonotype has only a few counts. The chain joins TRBV12-3 or TRBV12-4 to TRBJ1-1; D not resolved. The CDR3 runs 11 residues. The V end lost 2 bases, the J end lost 8 bases, and 6 bases lay between the germline ends. The CDR3 here is CASSLTQEAFF. The DNA of the CDR3 is TGTGCCAGCAGTTTAACACAGGAAGCTTTCTTT.

This clonotype was found once. CDR3 sequence reads: CASSQGTEGAFF. DNA for the CDR3: TGTGCCAGCAGCCAGGGGACCGAGGGTGCTTTCTTT. The rearrangement links TRBV2 to TRBJ1-1; D possibly corresponds to TRBD1 (6 bases). This CDR3 contains 12 residues. Germline V gene lookup returns CDR1 SNHLY and CDR2 FYNNEI. V shed 6 bases and J shed 11 bases, with 16 bases lying between them.

This chain uses TRBV18 with TRBJ2-5, with D perhaps matching TRBD2 (6 bases). The CDR3 is made up of 19 amino acids. Germline V gene sequence: CDR1 KGHSH, CDR2 LQKENI. With 1 base removed from V and 2 bases from J, the gap between germline ends came to 23 bases. In DNA, the CDR3 is TGTGCCAGCTCACCACTGCGGCTGGCCAGGGAGGTTCCTCAAGAGACCCAGTACTTC. It translates to CASSPLRLAREVPQETQYF.